This is a list of T cell receptor beta chains from one sample in a study of CD8 T cells in Susac syndrome. MiXCR, applied by TCRdb to the immunoSEQ multiplex PCR reads, yields one record per CDR3 protein. This table has 150,000 or so distinct CDR3 sequences, around 95% appearing once. Specimen: CD8+ T cells from PBMCs. Receptors originate from a human donor with multiple sclerosis. Each CDR3 is given with its conserved first and last residue. Fields, in order: CDR3 length, V gene, J gene, D gene, clone size, CDR3 protein, CDR3 DNA. The D gene is left open where the match is weak. Expanded clones get a size class; other rows say once, few or many, or leave the size out.

15	TRBV9	TRBJ1-2	.	.	CASSVGERTVDGYTF	TGTGCCAGCAGCGTAGGAGAACGGACAGTAGATGGCTACACCTTC
12	TRBV12-3/TRBV12-4	TRBJ1-2	.	once	CASSSPLPGYTF	TGTGCCAGCAGCTCCCCACTACCTGGCTACACCTTC
12	TRBV25-1	TRBJ2-3	.	.	CASSAARNTQYF	TGTGCCAGCTCTGCGGCCAGAAATACGCAGTATTTT
15	TRBV13	TRBJ2-1	TRBD2	once	CASSQGRVAYNEQFF	TGTGCCAGCAGCCAAGGGAGGGTGGCGTACAATGAGCAGTTCTTC
15	TRBV9	TRBJ1-1	TRBD1	.	CASSVGTGTNTEAFF	TGTGCCAGCAGCGTCGGGACAGGGACGAACACTGAAGCTTTCTTT
15	TRBV2	TRBJ2-2	TRBD2	.	CASSEGLANTGELFF	TGTGCCAGCAGTGAAGGACTAGCAAACACCGGGGAGCTGTTTTTT
13	TRBV12-3/TRBV12-4	TRBJ1-2	.	.	CASSLWDGYGYTF	TGTGCCAGCAGCTTGTGGGACGGCTATGGCTACACCTTC
14	TRBV30	TRBJ1-1	TRBD1	.	CAWTGTGFGTEAFF	TGTGCCTGGACCGGGACAGGGTTTGGCACTGAAGCTTTCTTT
13	TRBV14	TRBJ1-1	.	.	CASSRTMNTEAFF	TGTGCCAGCAGCAGAACGATGAACACTGAAGCTTTCTTT
14	TRBV6-5	TRBJ2-1	.	.	CASSYRVSYNEQFF	TGTGCCAGCAGTTACAGGGTCTCCTACAATGAGCAGTTCTTC
14	TRBV13	TRBJ2-7	.	.	CASSLGQSSYEQYF	TGTGCCAGCAGCTTAGGACAGAGCTCCTACGAGCAGTACTTC
14	TRBV4-1	TRBJ2-7	.	.	CASSQIGGDYEQYF	TGCGCCAGCAGCCAAATCGGCGGAGACTACGAGCAGTACTTC
15	TRBV5-1	TRBJ2-1	.	.	CASSLEAGWDDEQFF	TGCGCCAGCAGCTTGGAGGCAGGGTGGGATGATGAGCAGTTCTTC
12	TRBV2	TRBJ2-3	.	.	CASSERVVPQYF	TGTGCCAGCAGTGAAAGGGTAGTCCCGCAGTATTTT
16	TRBV7-9	TRBJ1-4	.	.	CASSSLRTLTKVKLFF	TGTGCCAGCAGCTCCCTTCGGACGCTGACTAAGGTGAAACTGTTTTTT
16	TRBV6-2/TRBV6-3	TRBJ2-5	TRBD2	.	CASSYSWLAGTETQYF	TGTGCCAGCAGTTACTCGTGGTTAGCGGGGACCGAGACCCAGTACTTC
15	TRBV9	TRBJ2-3	.	.	CASSVERATTDTQYF	TGTGCCAGCAGCGTGGAAAGGGCGACCACAGATACGCAGTATTTT
14	TRBV4-1	TRBJ2-7	TRBD1	.	CASSPREGAGEQYF	TGCGCCAGCAGCCCACGAGAGGGGGCAGGCGAGCAGTACTTC
15	TRBV7-9	TRBJ1-4	.	.	CASGAEGQGAGKLFF	TGTGCCAGCGGAGCGGAAGGCCAAGGGGCTGGAAAACTGTTTTTT
14	TRBV29-1	TRBJ2-1	.	.	CSVDEGLRHNEQFF	TGCAGCGTTGATGAGGGCCTACGACACAATGAGCAGTTCTTC
16	TRBV7-8	TRBJ2-7	TRBD1	.	CASSPTWQGAVTEQYF	TGTGCCAGCAGCCCTACCTGGCAGGGGGCAGTCACCGAGCAGTACTTC
13	TRBV30	TRBJ2-5	TRBD2	.	CAWSTPSGAAPYF	TGTGCCTGGAGTACACCTAGCGGGGCGGCTCCTTACTTC
12	TRBV29-1	TRBJ2-1	.	.	CSVGGQNNEQFF	TGCAGCGTTGGAGGACAGAACAATGAGCAGTTCTTC
20	TRBV19	TRBJ2-7	.	.	CASSMGRLGPRSHQTYEQYF	TGTGCCAGTAGTATGGGTAGGCTCGGGCCTAGATCCCATCAGACCTACGAGCAGTACTTC
16	TRBV29-1	TRBJ2-5	TRBD1	.	CSALTVDRVFRETQYF	TGCAGCGCCCTCACCGTCGACAGGGTCTTTCGAGAGACCCAGTACTTC
16	TRBV4-2	TRBJ2-1	TRBD2	.	CASSQDGSGGYNEQFF	TGTGCCAGCAGCCAAGACGGTAGCGGGGGATACAATGAGCAGTTCTTC
12	TRBV7-8	TRBJ2-1	.	.	CASSLSGQEQFF	TGTGCCAGCAGCTTAAGCGGGCAGGAGCAGTTCTTC
13	TRBV29-1	TRBJ1-1	.	.	CSFLAGANTEAFF	TGCAGCTTTCTAGCCGGGGCAAACACTGAAGCTTTCTTT
13	TRBV12-3/TRBV12-4	TRBJ1-1	.	.	CASRVGRGTEAFF	TGTGCCAGCAGGGTGGGACGTGGCACTGAAGCTTTCTTT
14	TRBV25-1	TRBJ2-7	.	.	CASSVGTGDYEQYF	TGTGCCAGCAGTGTGGGGACGGGGGACTACGAGCAGTACTTC
15	TRBV9	TRBJ2-1	.	once	CASSVVAVSYNEQFF	TGTGCCAGCAGCGTAGTAGCGGTCTCCTACAATGAGCAGTTCTTC
17	TRBV11-2	TRBJ2-5	.	once	CASSLKRGTAIQETQYF	TGTGCCAGCAGCTTAAAACGGGGGACAGCTATCCAAGAGACCCAGTACTTC
13	TRBV29-1	TRBJ2-7	.	.	CSVSPVGAYEQYF	TGCAGCGTTAGCCCTGTGGGGGCCTACGAGCAGTACTTC
16	TRBV20-1	TRBJ2-1	.	.	CSASPPTRLGWEEQFF	TGCAGTGCTAGCCCCCCGACTAGATTGGGGTGGGAGGAGCAGTTCTTC
16	TRBV3-1	TRBJ2-7	.	.	CATSKRLGPRRYEQYF	TGTGCCACCAGTAAACGACTGGGACCCAGAAGATACGAGCAGTACTTC
20	TRBV30	TRBJ2-5	.	.	CAWWGPGPPAGGRDQETQYF	TGTGCCTGGTGGGGACCGGGCCCTCCTGCCGGGGGCCGTGACCAAGAGACCCAGTACTTC